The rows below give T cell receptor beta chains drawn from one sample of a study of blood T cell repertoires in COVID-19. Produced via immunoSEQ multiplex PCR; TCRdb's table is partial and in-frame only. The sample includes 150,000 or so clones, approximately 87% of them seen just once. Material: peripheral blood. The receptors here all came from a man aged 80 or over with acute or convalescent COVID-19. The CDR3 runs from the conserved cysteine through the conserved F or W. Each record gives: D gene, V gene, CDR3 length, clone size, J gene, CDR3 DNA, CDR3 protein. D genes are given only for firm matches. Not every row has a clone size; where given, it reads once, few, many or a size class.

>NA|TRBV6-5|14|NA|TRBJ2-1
TGTGCCAGCAGACCCCGACAGACCTACAATGAGCAGTTCTTC
CASRPRQTYNEQFF
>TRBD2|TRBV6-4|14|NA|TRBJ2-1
TGTGCCAGCACCCGGGACTATGATTCATATGAGCAGTTCTTC
CASTRDYDSYEQFF
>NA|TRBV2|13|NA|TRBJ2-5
TGTGCCAGCAGTGAGGATCTGGGGAGGACCCAGTACTTC
CASSEDLGRTQYF
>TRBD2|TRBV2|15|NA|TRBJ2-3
TGTGCCAGCTCTTTACTAGCGGGAAGCACAGATACGCAGTATTTT
CASSLLAGSTDTQYF
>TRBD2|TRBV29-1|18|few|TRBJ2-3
TGCAGCGTTGAAACCCTAGCGGGAGGGTGGTTCAGCACAGATACGCAGTATTTT
CSVETLAGGWFSTDTQYF
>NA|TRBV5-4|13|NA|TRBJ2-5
TGTGCCAGCAGCTTGAAGGGGGAAGAGACCCAGTACTTC
CASSLKGEETQYF
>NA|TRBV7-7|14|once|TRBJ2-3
TGTGCCAGCAGCTTAGCGGGCCCCGAAGATACGCAGTATTTT
CASSLAGPEDTQYF
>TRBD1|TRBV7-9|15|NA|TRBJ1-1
TGTGCCAGCAGCTTGATGACAGGGGGTAATACTGAAGCTTTCTTT
CASSLMTGGNTEAFF
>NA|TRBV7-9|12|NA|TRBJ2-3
TGTGCCGGCAGGCTAGGTACAGATACGCAGTATTTT
CAGRLGTDTQYF
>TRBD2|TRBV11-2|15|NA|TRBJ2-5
TGTGCCAGCAGCTTACTGCGGGGGGGGCAAGAGACCCAGTACTTC
CASSLLRGGQETQYF
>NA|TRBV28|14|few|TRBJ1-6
TGTGCCAGCAGTAACCGACAAAATCAATCACCCCTCCACTTT
CASSNRQNQSPLHF
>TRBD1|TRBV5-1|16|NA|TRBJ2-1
TGCGCCAGCCATACTACCGGGACAGGAGGGCTCAATGAGCAGTTCTTC
CASHTTGTGGLNEQFF
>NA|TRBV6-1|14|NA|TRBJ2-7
TGTGCCAGCAGTGAACAGGGTCAATCCTACGAGCAGTACTTC
CASSEQGQSYEQYF
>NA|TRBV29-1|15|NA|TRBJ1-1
TGCAGCGTTGGTAGGTGGGGCAGGGATTTCACTGAAGCTTTCTTT
CSVGRWGRDFTEAFF
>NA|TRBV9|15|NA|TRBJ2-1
TGTGCCAGCAGCGCGGGACACGGGGTTTACAATGAGCAGTTCTTC
CASSAGHGVYNEQFF
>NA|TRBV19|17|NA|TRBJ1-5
TGTGCCAGTAGTAGGACAGTCACAATAGGAAGCAATCAGCCCCAGCATTTT
CASSRTVTIGSNQPQHF